This T cell receptor (beta chain) is drawn from a study of blood T cell repertoires in COVID-19. For the study at large: Donors in the United States, Italy and Spain gave samples during acute or convalescent COVID-19. PBMCs, B-cell-depleted T cells, or T cells provided the cDNA or gDNA that made up the material.

TCRdb's copy holds only in-frame clones and misses some; the assay was immunoSEQ multiplex PCR. The sample has 130,000 to 150,000 clones, roughly 88% seen once; the top ten hold 1.2%. CDR1 is LGHDT and CDR2 is YNNKEL in the germline V gene (reference sequence). V dropped 1 base and J dropped 4; count of bases not matched to a gene: 6. The CDR3 loop spans 16 amino acids. Material: PBMCs or T cells enriched from blood (not recorded which). The chain recombines TRBV3-1 (or the pseudogene TRBV3-2) with TRBJ1-3; 8 bases align to TRBD1. This TCR derives from a young woman with acute COVID-19. The DNA for the CDR3 is TGTGCCAGCAGCCAAGCAGACAGGGGCCCGGGAAACACCATATATTTT. Its translation: CASSQADRGPGNTIYF.